These 26 T cell receptor beta chains were all obtained from the same sample, sequenced in a study of shared clonotypes between healthy human individuals. TCRdb's copy holds only in-frame clones and misses some; the assay was immunoSEQ multiplex PCR. The sample carries about 580,000 clones, roughly 98% recorded once. Naive CD8 cells lacked CD45RO and underwent positive selection for CCR7, leaving out terminally differentiated effector memory CD45RA+ cells. The source material was naive CD8+ T cells sorted from blood. All receptors come from a man aged 30 to 39 in good health.

The chain carries TRBV11-2 and TRBJ2-2; 8 nucleotides agree with TRBD2. This CDR3 is built from 15 residues. Germline V CDR1 and CDR2: SGHAT, FQNNGV. V dropped 2 bases and J dropped 6; count of bases not matched to a gene: 5. The CDR3 coding sequence is TGTGCCAGCAGCTTAACCGGGAGGGCCGCCGGGGAGCTGTTTTTT. This codes for CASSLTGRAAGELFF.

V gene TRBV27 combines with J gene TRBJ1-1, with D maybe TRBD1 (5 bases). This CDR3 contains 14 residues. The germline V gene has CDR1 MNHEY and CDR2 SMNVEV (reference sequence). Trimming cost V 6 bases and J 6 bases, with 17 bases left between them. Here the CDR3 DNA reads TGTGCCAGCAGCAGATCAGGGTACTACGCTGAAGCTTTCTTT. As protein: CASSRSGYYAEAFF.

V usage is TRBV27 and J usage is TRBJ2-3; D may be TRBD1 or TRBD2 (7 bases each). The CDR3 covers 15 residues. Looked up from germline, CDR1 is MNHEY and CDR2 is SMNVEV (reference sequence). Trimming removed 5 bases from V and 5 bases from J, with 17 bases in between. The CDR3 protein is CASSELGGGGDTQYF. The CDR3 DNA sequence: TGTGCCAGCAGTGAATTGGGAGGGGGCGGAGATACGCAGTATTTT.

The rearrangement uses TRBV4-1 and TRBJ2-3, with D perhaps TRBD2 (6 bases). V was pared by 6 bases and J by 6 bases, with 16 bases between. The CDR3 is made up of 14 amino acids. Germline CDR1 MGHRA, CDR2 YSYEKL. CDR3: CASRGGSRWDTQYF. In DNA, the CDR3 is TGCGCCAGCAGGGGGGGAAGCCGGTGGGATACGCAGTATTTT.

About this clone itself: Other DNA sequences in the sample encode the same CDR3. The CDR3 nucleotides are TGTGCCAGCAGTTTATCGTTCAGGGGCAACACTGAAGCTTTCTTT. This encodes CASSLSFRGNTEAFF. The rearrangement uses TRBV27 and TRBJ1-1, with D possibly TRBD1 on 6 matching bases. The germline gives CDR1 MNHEY, CDR2 SMNVEV (reference sequence). The CDR3 is 15 amino acids. Trimming pared 0 bases from V and 2 bases from J, leaving 10 bases between.

The chain uses TRBV13 and TRBJ1-1; 8 bases align to TRBD1. The CDR3 contains 14 residues. J lost 4 bases, V lost 3 bases, and 4 bases had no gene match. Germline V gives CDR1 PRHDT, CDR2 FYEKMQ (reference sequence). The chain's CDR3 is CASSFQGARTEAFF. CDR3 coding DNA: TGTGCCAGCAGCTTCCAGGGGGCGCGCACTGAAGCTTTCTTT.

V gene TRBV10-2 combines with J gene TRBJ2-7, with TRBD1 matching 9 bases. Looked up from germline, CDR1 is WSHSY and CDR2 is SAAADI. The CDR3 spans 15 residues. The V and J ends lost 2 bases and 0 bases, in that order; junction bases with no gene match: 2. CDR3 in DNA: TGCGCCAGCAGTGAGGGGACAGGGAGCTCCTACGAGCAGTACTTC. It yields the protein CASSEGTGSSYEQYF.

The chain uses TRBV7-6 and TRBJ2-1; 10 nucleotides align to TRBD2. CDR1 and CDR2 from the germline V gene are SGHVS and FNYEAQ. V dropped 7 bases and J dropped 5; count of bases not matched to a gene: 5. CDR3 length: 14 amino acids. This CDR3 is CASTWTSGHNEQFF. DNA for the CDR3: TGTGCCAGCACCTGGACTAGCGGTCACAATGAGCAGTTCTTC.

The sample holds one count of this clone. The chain combines TRBV7-2 with TRBJ2-3, with unresolved D. V dropped 1 base and J dropped 4 bases, with 3 bases sitting between them. CDR1 and CDR2 (germline): SGHTA, FQGNSA. The CDR3 has 12 residues. The CDR3 protein is CASSLGADTQYF. The CDR3 nucleotides are TGTGCCAGCAGCTTAGGCGCAGATACGCAGTATTTT.

The chain uses TRBV5-4 and TRBJ2-1; 11 nucleotides match TRBD2. This CDR3 contains 14 residues. In germline, CDR1 is SGHNT, CDR2 YYREEE (reference sequence). With V trimmed by 8 bases and J by 8 bases, 9 bases remained unmatched. The CDR3 loop reads CASRIAGGMDEQFF. For the CDR3, the DNA is TGTGCCAGTCGAATAGCGGGAGGGATGGATGAGCAGTTCTTC.

The chain combines TRBV9 with TRBJ2-7; TRBD2 is a possible D gene (5 bases). Germline loops: CDR1 SGDLS, CDR2 YYNGEE. V was clipped by 4 bases and J by 0 bases, with 20 bases between them. This CDR3 contains 17 residues. The CDR3 DNA reads TGTGCCAGCAGCCCGGACGTTGGAGCGGTCCCCTCCTACGAGCAGTACTTC. This codes for CASSPDVGAVPSYEQYF.

The chain recombines TRBV10-3 with TRBJ1-3; tentative D call: TRBD1 (5 bases). Trimming pared 11 bases from V and 3 bases from J, leaving 11 bases between. CDR3 length: 12 residues. Germline values: CDR1 ENHRY, CDR2 SYGVKD. Here the CDR3 reads CAGRDGGNTIYF. The CDR3 bases are TGTGCCGGCCGGGACGGTGGAAACACCATATATTTT.

J is TRBJ1-2 and V is TRBV4-3; 7 bases agree with TRBD1. The CDR3 loop spans 19 amino acids. Germline lookup yields CDR1 LGHNA and CDR2 YSLEER. Losses at the gene ends were 2 bases for V and 4 bases for J; bases not matched to a gene: 19. The CDR3 here is CASSQKPESGQRFPYGYTF. The DNA for the CDR3 is TGCGCCAGCAGCCAAAAACCAGAATCGGGACAGCGATTTCCCTATGGCTACACCTTC.

The chain recombines TRBV5-4 with TRBJ1-2; D possibly corresponds to TRBD1 (6 bases). The CDR3 extends over 15 amino acids. Per germline, CDR1 SGHNT and CDR2 YYREEE (reference sequence). The V end was cut by 4 bases, the J end by 3 bases, with 16 bases between. CDR3 region: CASSPPRDIDYGYTF. The CDR3 region has the DNA TGTGCCAGCAGCCCACCCCGGGACATTGACTATGGCTACACCTTC.

This clone was observed a few times. The gene calls are TRBV28 and TRBJ1-1; no reliable D call. The germline V and J ends were trimmed by 5 bases and 5 bases, with 12 bases remaining between them. The CDR3 loop spans 13 amino acids. The germline V gene encodes CDR1 MDHEN and CDR2 SYDVKM. Here the CDR3 reads CASSPLVVTEAFF. The CDR3, as DNA: TGTGCCAGCAGTCCCTTGGTGGTGACTGAAGCTTTCTTT.

The chain links TRBV11-1 to TRBJ2-3, with D perhaps matching TRBD1 (6 bases). The V end was cut by 4 bases, the J end by 0 bases, with 23 bases between. CDR3 length: 19 amino acids. The germline V gene has CDR1 SGHAT and CDR2 FQDESV (reference sequence). CDR3 bases: TGTGCCAGCAGCTCTAATAAGGTGACAGGCGCCTTCAGCACAGATACGCAGTATTTT. Translating it yields CASSSNKVTGAFSTDTQYF.

This sequence joins TRBV5-4 and TRBJ2-7; 9 bases agree with TRBD1. Germline CDR1 and CDR2: SGHNT and YYREEE (reference sequence). The CDR3 is 15 amino acids. V lost 0 bases, J lost 5 bases, and 6 bases stayed unmatched. The CDR3 here is CASSLEGTGSDEQYF. CDR3 bases: TGTGCCAGCAGCTTGGAGGGGACAGGGAGCGACGAGCAGTACTTC.

V and J are TRBV7-8 and TRBJ2-7; no clear D. The V end was cut by 5 bases, the J end by 3 bases, with 20 bases between. The CDR3 length is 16 residues. Germline assignment: CDR1 SGHVS and CDR2 FQNEAQ. CDR3 nucleotides: TGTGCCAGCAGCCCCCCCACCGTGGGCGGTGGCTACGAGCAGTACTTC. It specifies CASSPPTVGGGYEQYF.

This CDR3 reads CASSFTGTQETQYF. Written as DNA, the CDR3 is TGTGCCAGCAGCTTTACGGGGACGCAAGAGACCCAGTACTTC. V is TRBV9 and J is TRBJ2-5, with D possibly called TRBD1 or TRBD2 (5 bases each). This CDR3 is built from 14 residues. Trimming left V 4 bases short and J 2 bases short, with 12 bases between. Germline-derived CDR1 and CDR2 are SGDLS and YYNGEE. The full variable domain, with the rest looked up from reference TRBV9 and TRBJ2-5, is DSGVTQTPKHLITATGQRVTLRCSPRSGDLSVYWYQQSLDQGLQFLIQYYNGEERAKGNILERFSAQQFPDLHSELNLSSLELGDSALYFCASSFTGTQETQYFGPGTRLLVL.

The chain carries TRBV10-2 and TRBJ2-7; D might be TRBD2 (6 bases). V dropped 8 bases and J dropped 4 bases, with 21 bases sitting between them. Germline CDR1 is WSHSY and CDR2 is SAAADI. CDR3 length equals 15 residues. The CDR3 protein is CASASSGLFSYEQYF. CDR3 DNA: TGCGCCAGCGCCTCCAGCGGGCTATTCTCTTACGAGCAGTACTTC.

The chain uses TRBV7-9 and TRBJ1-1, with a tentative D call TRBD1 (5 bases). V lost 4 bases to trimming and J lost 0 bases, with 12 bases between them. The V gene's germline CDR1 is SEHNR and CDR2 FQNEAQ (reference sequence). This CDR3 contains 15 residues. The chain's CDR3 is CASSSRTSMNTEAFF. The CDR3 DNA reads TGTGCCAGCAGCTCTAGGACATCTATGAACACTGAAGCTTTCTTT.

The chain combines TRBV6-1 with TRBJ2-7, with D possibly being TRBD1 (6 bases). The germline V gene encodes CDR1 MNHNS and CDR2 SASEGT. Trimming left V 3 bases short and J 3 bases short, with 18 bases between. CDR3 length: 16 amino acids. The CDR3 DNA reads TGTGCCAGCAGTGATTTGGATACAGGGCTCTTCTACGAGCAGTACTTC. This codes for CASSDLDTGLFYEQYF.

V is TRBV4-2 and J is TRBJ2-1, with D perhaps given as TRBD1 or TRBD2 (5 bases each). The V end was cut by 1 base, the J end by 8 bases, with 21 bases between. In germline, CDR1 is LGHNA, CDR2 YNFKEQ. The CDR3 contains 17 residues. CDR3 nucleotide sequence: TGTGCCAGCAGCCAAGTGCCCCACGGAGGACGGGGCGATGAGCAGTTCTTC. This translates into CASSQVPHGGRGDEQFF.

Note on this clone: The identical CDR3 is also encoded by other nucleotide sequences in the sample. The rearrangement links TRBV5-1 to TRBJ2-1, with 7 bases matching TRBD1. The CDR3 extends over 16 amino acids. Trimming took 0 bases from V and 0 from J; bases not matched to a gene: 3. The germline CDR1 and CDR2 sequences are SGHRS and YFSETQ. The CDR3 loop reads CASSLGAGGSYNEQFF. CDR3 coding DNA: TGCGCCAGCAGCTTGGGAGCAGGGGGCTCCTACAATGAGCAGTTCTTC.

The rearrangement links TRBV7-2 to TRBJ2-7; perhaps TRBD2 as D (6 bases). The CDR3 has 14 amino acids. Trimming cost V 1 base and J 5 bases, with 12 bases left between them. CDR1 SGHTA and CDR2 FQGNSA come from the germline V gene. CDR3 coding DNA: TGTGCCAGCAGCTTAGGTGGAGGGTCGGACGAGCAGTACTTC. This sequence encodes CASSLGGGSDEQYF.

The rearrangement links TRBV4-3 to TRBJ2-2; TRBD2 agrees at 10 bases. V lost 0 bases, J lost 1 base, and 5 bases stayed unmatched. Germline-derived CDR1 and CDR2 are LGHNA and YSLEER. This CDR3 comprises 18 residues. The CDR3, as DNA: TGCGCCAGCAGCCAAGATGGACTAGCGGTCGAGAACACCGGGGAGCTGTTTTTT. It translates to CASSQDGLAVENTGELFF.